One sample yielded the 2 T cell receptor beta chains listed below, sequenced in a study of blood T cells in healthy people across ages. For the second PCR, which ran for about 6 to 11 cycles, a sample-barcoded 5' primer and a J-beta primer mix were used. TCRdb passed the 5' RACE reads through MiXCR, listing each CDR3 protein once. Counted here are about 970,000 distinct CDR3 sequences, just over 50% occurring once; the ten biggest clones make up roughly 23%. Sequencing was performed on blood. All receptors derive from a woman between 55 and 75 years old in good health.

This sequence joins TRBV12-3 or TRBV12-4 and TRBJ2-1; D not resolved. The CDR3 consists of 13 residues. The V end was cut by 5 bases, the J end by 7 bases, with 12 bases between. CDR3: CASSPPFGNEQFF. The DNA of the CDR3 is TGTGCCAGCAGTCCACCCTTTGGAAATGAGCAGTTCTTC.

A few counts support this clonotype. The CDR3 is CASSHGRTDTQYF. The CDR3 DNA follows: TGTGCCAGCAGCCATGGCCGCACAGATACGCAGTATTTT. V is TRBV3-1 and J is TRBJ2-3; no clear D gene. In germline, CDR1 is LGHDT, CDR2 YNNKEL (reference sequence). The ends were cut back, 3 bases at V and 1 base at J, with 5 bases in the middle. This CDR3 region has 13 residues.